Given below is one T cell receptor (beta chain) in context. The specificity of this receptor is unknown. Base quality data are lacking; no much larger clone is found one base away. RNA was extracted with the RNeasy kit and about 0.5 to 1 ug was reverse transcribed using random hexamers. TCR beta CDR3 regions were amplified with the immunoSEQ multiplex PCR assay covering 54 Vbeta and 13 Jbeta segments. Bias from PCR amplification was corrected by using a synthetic template baseline for primer optimization and for computational correction. As for the original processing: Reads were assigned to V, D and J genes according to IMGT and analyzed in immunoSEQ Analyzer, with only productive sequences retained. Clonality was computed as one minus Shannon entropy normalized by log2 of the number of productive unique sequences. Public and private clones were assessed among the 100 most prevalent clones of each patient and control. Clones were defined as Susac-specific if absent from the healthy and MS cohorts, from more than 900 published viral clones and from other ImmuneACCESS disease sequences. TCRdb reran the public reads through fastp at Q25 and MiXCR, keeping productive beta chains. One record per CDR3 amino acid sequence lists the most common genes and DNA. The V and J calls and clone size come from TCRdb's table, not from the authors' own analysis. Counted in this sample were about 140,000 distinct CDR3 sequences; just under 95% of them appeared once. The ten largest account for 0.14% of the sample.

This specimen belongs to a study of CD8 T cells in Susac syndrome (dated by TCRdb to the late 2010s). About the study as a whole: Of the Susac syndrome patients who were sequenced, six had clinically active disease and about eight were in clinical remission. Susac syndrome patients were therapy-naive, on corticosteroids (some also receiving IVIg), or on IVIg alone at blood withdrawal. The study used repertoire sequencing to test whether antigen drove CD8+ T cell activation and differentiation in Susac syndrome. General findings and caveats noted by the study authors: In patients with Susac syndrome, the CD4+ T cell repertoire showed no detectable clonal expansion. The study acknowledged that relatively few individuals were included in the TCR sequencing and HLA analysis.

Including cysteine and phenylalanine, the CDR3 has 16 amino acids. Just CDR3 DNA is preserved here, 48 bases in frame from base 1. The germline V gene yields SGHRS for CDR1 and YFSETQ for CDR2. Clipping removes 0 bases from V and 6 bases from J, with 6 as the unmatched junction base count. High-throughput TCR beta sequencing profiled peripheral blood CD8+ and CD4+ T cells from healthy donors, Susac syndrome patients and multiple sclerosis patients. The Susac syndrome patients fulfilled recently defined diagnostic criteria for either definite or probable disease. Bulk CD8+ and CD4+ T cells were purified by magnetic negative isolation, whereas CD8+ TEMRA cells were enriched by FACS. Blood was drawn into EDTA tubes, processed within 24 hours, and PBMCs were isolated by density gradient centrifugation. PBMCs intended for TCR sequencing were frozen in liquid nitrogen and were later thawed in a 37 degrees C water bath. A purity of at least 90% was achieved for sorted or isolated CD4+, CD8+ and CD8+ TEMRA cells.

The chain was built from TRBV5-1 and TRBJ2-1; the central 10 bases match TRBD1. The sequenced sample was CD4+ T cells from PBMCs. The receptor was isolated from a human donor with Susac syndrome. The DNA sequence is as follows: TGCGCCAGCAGCTTGGCCCCGGGACAGGGGTTCAATGAGCAGTTCTTC. It specifies CASSLAPGQGFNEQFF.